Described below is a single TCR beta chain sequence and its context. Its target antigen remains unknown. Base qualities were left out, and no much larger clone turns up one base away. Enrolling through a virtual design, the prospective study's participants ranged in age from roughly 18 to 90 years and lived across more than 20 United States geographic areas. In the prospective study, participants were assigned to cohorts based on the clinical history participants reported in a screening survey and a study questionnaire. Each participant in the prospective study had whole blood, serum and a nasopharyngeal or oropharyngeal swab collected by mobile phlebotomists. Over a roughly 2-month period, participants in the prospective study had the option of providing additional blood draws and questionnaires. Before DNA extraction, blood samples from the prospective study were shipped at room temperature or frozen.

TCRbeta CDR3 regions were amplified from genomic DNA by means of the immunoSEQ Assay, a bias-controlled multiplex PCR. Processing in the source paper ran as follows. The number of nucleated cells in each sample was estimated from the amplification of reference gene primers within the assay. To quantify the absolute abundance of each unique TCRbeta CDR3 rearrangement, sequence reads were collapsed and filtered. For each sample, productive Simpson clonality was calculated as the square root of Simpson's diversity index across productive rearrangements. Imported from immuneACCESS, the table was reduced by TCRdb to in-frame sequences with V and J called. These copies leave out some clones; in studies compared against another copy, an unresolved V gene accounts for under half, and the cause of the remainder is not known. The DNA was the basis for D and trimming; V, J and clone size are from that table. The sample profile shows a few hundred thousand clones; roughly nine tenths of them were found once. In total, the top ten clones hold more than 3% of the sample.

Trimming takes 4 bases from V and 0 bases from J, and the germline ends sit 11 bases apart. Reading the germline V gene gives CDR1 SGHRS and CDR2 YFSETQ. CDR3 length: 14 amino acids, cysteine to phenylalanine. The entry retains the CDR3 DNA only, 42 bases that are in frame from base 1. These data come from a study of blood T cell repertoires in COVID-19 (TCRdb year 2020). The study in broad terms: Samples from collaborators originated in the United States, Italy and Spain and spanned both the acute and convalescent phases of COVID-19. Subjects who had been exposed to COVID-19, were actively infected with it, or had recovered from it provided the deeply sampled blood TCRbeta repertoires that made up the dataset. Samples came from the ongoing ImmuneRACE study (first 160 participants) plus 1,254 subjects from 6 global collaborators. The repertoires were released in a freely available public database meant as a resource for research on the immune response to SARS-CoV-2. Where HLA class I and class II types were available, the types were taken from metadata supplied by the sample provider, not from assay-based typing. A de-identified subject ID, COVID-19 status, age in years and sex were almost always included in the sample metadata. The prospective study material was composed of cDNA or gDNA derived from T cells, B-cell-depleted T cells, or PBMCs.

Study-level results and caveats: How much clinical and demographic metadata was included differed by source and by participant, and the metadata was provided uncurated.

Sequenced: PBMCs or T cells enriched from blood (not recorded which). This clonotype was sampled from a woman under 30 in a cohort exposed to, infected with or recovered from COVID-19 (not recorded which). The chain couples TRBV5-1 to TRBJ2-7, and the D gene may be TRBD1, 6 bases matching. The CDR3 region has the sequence CASSLKGDSYEQYF. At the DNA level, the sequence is TGCGCCAGCAGCCTCAAGGGGGACTCCTACGAGCAGTACTTC.